The 2 T cell receptor beta chains below come from one sample, sequenced in a study of blood T cell repertoires in COVID-19. The table came from immunoSEQ multiplex PCR; TCRdb's copy has only in-frame clones and leaves some out. Of about 150,000 clones in the sample, about four fifths were seen once. Material for sequencing was peripheral blood. These receptors all stem from a woman in her sixties or seventies with acute or convalescent COVID-19.

This clone appeared a few times. The genes are TRBV18 and TRBJ1-6; D remains ambiguous. This CDR3 is 15 amino acids long. Trimming removed 6 bases at V and 3 bases at J, with 12 bases between. CDR1 and CDR2 from the germline V gene are KGHSH and LQKENI. CDR3 amino acids: CASSPSKNYNSPLHF. The DNA for the CDR3 is TGTGCCAGCTCGCCGAGTAAAAACTATAATTCACCCCTCCACTTT.

This chain joins TRBV2 and TRBJ1-1; TRBD1 aligns across 11 bases. CDR3 size: 16 residues. The junction had 14 bases not matched to a gene; V was cut back by 7 bases and J by 7 bases. Germline V CDR1 and CDR2: SNHLY, FYNNEI. In DNA, the CDR3 is TGTGCCAGCAAGCGGACAGGGGGCACCGTCCTTGATGAAGCTTTCTTT. Translation: CASKRTGGTVLDEAFF.